The rows below give T cell receptor beta chains drawn from one sample of a study of radiotherapy plus CTLA-4 blockade in lung cancer. Sequencing was performed with immunoSEQ multiplex PCR; in TCRdb, only in-frame clones are kept and a portion is missing. The data hold about 95,000 clones, with around 86% observed a single time. The sample was peripheral blood, taken from a patient treated with radiotherapy plus ipilimumab. The receptors were sampled from a human donor with non-small cell lung cancer who had a partial response to radiotherapy plus ipilimumab. The CDR3 runs from the conserved cysteine through the conserved F or W. D genes are given only for firm matches. Clone size is given for some rows only: seen once, a few or many times, or a class if the clone is expanded.

TRBD2	.	TRBV7-2	TRBJ2-1	CASSSGTSGNHEQFF	TGTGCCAGCAGCTCGGGGACTAGCGGGAACCATGAGCAGTTCTTC
.	.	TRBV11-3	TRBJ2-1	CASSRGLGGGVDEQFF	TGTGCCAGCAGCCGAGGGCTGGGGGGAGGAGTCGATGAGCAGTTCTTC
.	.	TRBV11-2	TRBJ2-3	CASSPSTDTQYF	TGTGCCAGCAGCCCAAGCACAGATACGCAGTATTTT
TRBD2	.	TRBV7-3	TRBJ2-1	CASSTGLAGVLNEQFF	TGTGCCAGCAGCACGGGACTAGCGGGAGTGTTGAATGAGCAGTTCTTC
.	.	TRBV6-6	TRBJ1-5	CASSRGRKGYQPQHF	TGTGCCAGCAGTAGGGGCCGTAAGGGATATCAGCCCCAGCATTTT
TRBD1	.	TRBV7-3	TRBJ2-7	CASSLQGAGEQYF	TGTGCCAGCAGCTTACAGGGGGCGGGCGAGCAGTACTTC
TRBD2	.	TRBV6-1	TRBJ2-5	CASSGTSGPQETQYF	TGTGCCAGCAGCGGGACTAGCGGGCCCCAAGAGACCCAGTACTTC
.	.	TRBV28	TRBJ1-4	CASIDRGEKLFF	TGTGCCAGCATAGACCGGGGTGAAAAACTGTTTTTT
.	once	TRBV5-5	TRBJ1-2	CASSRVAGDYGYTF	TGTGCCAGCAGCCGGGTGGCAGGGGACTATGGCTACACCTTC
TRBD1	.	TRBV29-1	TRBJ2-7	CSVSTGEYEQYF	TGCAGCGTTTCGACAGGGGAATACGAGCAGTACTTC
TRBD2	.	TRBV2	TRBJ2-5	CASSVRTSEFYF	TGTGCCAGCAGTGTTCGGACTAGCGAGTTCTACTTC
.	.	TRBV10-2	TRBJ1-3	CASSDAFSSSGNTIYF	TGCGCCAGCAGCGATGCCTTTTCTAGCTCTGGAAACACCATATATTTT
TRBD2	.	TRBV5-1	TRBJ2-3	CASSWPRGLAEGTGTDTQYF	TGCGCCAGCAGCTGGCCCCGCGGGCTAGCGGAAGGCACCGGCACAGATACGCAGTATTTT
.	.	TRBV27	TRBJ2-7	CASSLVTGGRNSYEQYF	TGTGCCAGCAGTTTGGTCACCGGGGGGCGGAACTCCTACGAGCAGTACTTC
.	few	TRBV4-1	TRBJ2-7	CASSQTGRYYEQYF	TGCGCCAGCAGCCAAACGGGTCGTTACTACGAGCAGTACTTC
.	.	TRBV27	TRBJ2-5	CASSLSDSQETQYF	TGTGCCAGCAGTTTATCCGACAGTCAAGAGACCCAGTACTTC
TRBD1	once	TRBV2	TRBJ1-1	CASSDNRGDTEAFF	TGTGCCAGCAGTGATAACAGGGGGGACACTGAAGCTTTCTTT
.	.	TRBV19	TRBJ1-5	CASSIILSNQPQHF	TGTGCCAGTAGTATTATTTTGAGCAATCAGCCCCAGCATTTT
.	once	TRBV19	TRBJ2-1	CASSIPGGYNEQFF	TGTGCCAGTAGTATTCCCGGGGGATACAATGAGCAGTTCTTC
TRBD1	.	TRBV10-1	TRBJ2-1	CASRSGQGSYNEQFF	TGCGCCAGCAGAAGTGGACAGGGGTCCTACAATGAGCAGTTCTTC
.	.	TRBV5-8	TRBJ2-2	CASSRVRQTGELFF	TGTGCCAGCAGCCGGGTTAGACAGACCGGGGAGCTGTTTTTT
.	.	TRBV28	TRBJ1-3	CASGLGGTGNTIYF	TGTGCCAGTGGATTAGGGGGTACCGGAAACACCATATATTTT
.	.	TRBV6-4	TRBJ2-3	CASSRSIERTDTQYF	TGTGCCAGCAGTCGTTCTATCGAACGCACAGATACGCAGTATTTT
.	once	TRBV27	TRBJ2-1	CASLQDRSYNEQFF	TGTGCCAGCCTTCAAGACAGGAGCTACAATGAGCAGTTCTTC
TRBD2	.	TRBV5-1	TRBJ2-1	CASSSTTSGMNNEQFF	TGCGCCAGCAGCTCGACCACTAGCGGGATGAACAATGAGCAGTTCTTC
.	.	TRBV11-2	TRBJ2-7	CASSPQGLLSYEQYF	TGTGCCAGCAGCCCTCAGGGACTTCTATCTTACGAGCAGTACTTC